These 21 T cell receptor beta chains were all obtained from the same sample, sequenced in a study of CXCR3-negative and CXCR3-positive naive CD8 T cells. All TRB cDNA libraries came from 5' RACE performed with UMI labels. TCRdb reprocessed the 5' RACE reads and stores each CDR3 protein as one record, lacking DNA. This table holds tens of thousands of distinct CDR3 sequences. Antigens for these TCRs are unknown. Whole-study findings and limits: Against CXCR3-negative naive cells, CXCR3-positive naive cells showed more hydrophobic TRB CDR3s.

The specimen sequenced was naive CXCR3+ CD8+ T cells from blood. Subset: CD45RO-CCR7+CD27+CD95- naive CD8+ T cells expressing CXCR3 (TNR3+). These receptors were obtained from a human donor in good health. Some clones in this sample may be carry-over from other donors' samples.

This rearrangement joins TRBV21-1 to TRBJ1-3; the TRBD1 assignment by TCRdb is unverifiable without DNA. TRBV21-1 is deemed a pseudogene. This CDR3 contains 19 residues. The CDR3 is CASSKEGLNSGTAANTIYF.

The gene calls are TRBV2 and TRBJ2-1. The CDR3 is made up of 12 amino acids. CDR1 SNHLY and CDR2 FYNNEI come from the germline V gene. The CDR3 spells CASSDRLRAQFF.

The chain is built from TRBV6-5 and TRBJ2-3; TCRdb picks TRBD2, but there is no DNA to check that call. Germline loops: CDR1 MNHEY, CDR2 SVGAGI. The CDR3 runs 17 residues. The CDR3 loop reads CASSFTTSQLSTDTQYF.

This sequence joins TRBV29-1 and TRBJ2-7; TCRdb names TRBD1, which stays unverified in the absence of DNA. The length of the CDR3 is 14 residues. The V gene's germline CDR1 is SQVTM and CDR2 ANQGSEA. The CDR3 loop is CSVEGTETAYEQYF.

The chain couples TRBV4-1 to TRBJ2-2; TCRdb's D gene call, TRBD1, goes unchecked for lack of DNA. The CDR3 totals 15 residues. Germline-derived CDR1 and CDR2 are MGHRA and YSYEKL. CDR3: CASSPGGFDTGELFF.

The V gene is TRBV5-5, the J gene TRBJ1-1. The germline CDR1 and CDR2 sequences are SGHKS and YYEKEE (reference sequence). The CDR3 is made up of 15 amino acids. The CDR3 sequence: CASSLKEGMNTEAFF.

The chain has TRBV29-1 and TRBJ2-3. The CDR3 spans 11 residues. Germline CDR1 and CDR2: SQVTM and ANQGSEA. The CDR3 reads CSAYEADTQYF.

The J gene is TRBJ2-7, the V gene TRBV7-9; TCRdb's D call, TRBD1, is unchecked because there is no DNA. This CDR3 has 15 amino acids. Germline V gene lookup returns CDR1 SEHNR and CDR2 FQNEAQ (reference sequence). The CDR3 is CASSQPGHSDHEQYF.

V usage is TRBV6-5 and J usage is TRBJ1-5; the D call of TRBD1 rests on TCRdb alone, since no DNA is present to check it. In germline, CDR1 is MNHEY, CDR2 SVGAGI. The length of the CDR3 is 14 residues. The CDR3 is CASSYSTGSQPQHF.

V is TRBV7-6 and J is TRBJ2-7; there is no DNA to check the TCRdb D call of TRBD1. Germline V gene lookup returns CDR1 SGHVS and CDR2 FNYEAQ. The CDR3 sequence is 14 residues long. CDR3 sequence: CASSQGRETYEQYF. Together with reference TRBV7-6 and TRBJ2-7, the CDR3 gives the full variable domain: GAGVSQSPRYKVTKRGQDVALRCDPISGHVSLYWYRQALGQGPEFLTYFNYEAQQDKSGLPNDRFSAERPEGSISTLTIQRTEQRDSAMYRCASSQGRETYEQYFGPGTRLTVT.

The CDR3 here is CASSLGTGPNYEQYF. The V and J genes are TRBV28 and TRBJ2-7; TCRdb reports TRBD1, a call that lacks DNA to check it against. Germline V CDR1 and CDR2: MDHEN, SYDVKM. The CDR3 length is 15 residues.

The chain couples TRBV2 to TRBJ2-7; the TCRdb D gene call, TRBD2, has no DNA to confirm it. Germline values: CDR1 SNHLY, CDR2 FYNNEI. The CDR3 contains 15 residues. CDR3 loop: CASRYLAETSYEQYF.

The rearrangement joins TRBV30 to TRBJ2-1; TCRdb designates TRBD2, a call that cannot be tested without DNA. This CDR3 spans 13 amino acids. The germline V gene encodes CDR1 GTSNPN and CDR2 SVGIG (reference sequence). CDR3 region: CAWSVIAGNEQFF.

The chain joins TRBV3-1 to TRBJ1-6. CDR1 is LGHDT and CDR2 is YNNKEL in the germline V gene (reference sequence). This CDR3 has 15 amino acids. The CDR3 here is CASSQEDYVNSPLHF.

This sequence joins TRBV6-5 and TRBJ2-4; TCRdb picks TRBD1, but there is no DNA to check that call. Germline CDR1 and CDR2: MNHEY and SVGAGI. The CDR3 extends over 15 amino acids. CDR3 sequence reads: CASSPGMGAKNIQYF.

The CDR3 protein is CASSQENLIEQYF. The rearrangement links TRBV4-1 to TRBJ2-7. Germline lookup yields CDR1 MGHRA and CDR2 YSYEKL. CDR3 length equals 13 residues.

This chain links TRBV7-9 with TRBJ1-5; TCRdb returns TRBD1, unconfirmable since there is no DNA. This CDR3 region has 15 residues. Per germline, CDR1 SEHNR and CDR2 FQNEAQ (reference sequence). This chain's CDR3 is CASSLEGELSQPQHF.

The chain links TRBV20-1 to TRBJ2-1; there is no DNA to check the TCRdb D call of TRBD1. This CDR3 contains 18 residues. Germline loops: CDR1 DFQATT, CDR2 SNEGSKA (reference sequence). The CDR3 loop reads CSARDRRIREDSYNEQFF.

The chain links TRBV12-3 or TRBV12-4 to TRBJ2-1; TCRdb's D gene call, TRBD2, goes unchecked for lack of DNA. This CDR3 is 16 amino acids long. CDR3 in amino acids: CASSPGGLAIYNEQFF.

This rearrangement joins TRBV13 to TRBJ2-3; TCRdb selects TRBD1, and the lack of DNA leaves this call unchecked. In germline, CDR1 is PRHDT, CDR2 FYEKMQ (reference sequence). The CDR3 spans 15 residues. CDR3: CASSPMGQGLDTQYF.

This chain uses TRBV4-3 with TRBJ2-7; the D call from TCRdb, TRBD1, cannot be confirmed without DNA. The CDR3 is made up of 17 amino acids. Germline CDR1 is LGHNA and CDR2 is YSLEER. CDR3 amino acids: CASSQDPPTGKLYEQYF.